These 26 T cell receptor beta chains originate from one sample sequenced in a study of blood T cell repertoires in COVID-19. Assay used: immunoSEQ multiplex PCR; TCRdb lists only in-frame clones, some missing. The sample lists roughly 250,000 clones, roughly 80% occurring once. The sequencing sample was made of peripheral blood. Source of these receptors: a woman aged 40 to 50 with active or convalescent COVID-19.

The chain employs TRBV11-1 and TRBJ2-3; the D gene is possibly TRBD2 (5 bases). CDR3 length equals 12 residues. CDR1 and CDR2 from the germline V gene are SGHAT and FQDESV (reference sequence). The V end was cut by 2 bases, the J end by 10 bases, with 10 bases between. The CDR3 sequence is CASSLPGIAQYF. The CDR3 DNA reads as TGTGCCAGCAGCTTACCGGGGATTGCGCAGTATTTT. Full variable domain (rest looked up from reference TRBV11-1 and TRBJ2-3): EAEVAQSPRYKITEKSQAVAFWCDPISGHATLYWYRQILGQGPELLVQFQDESVVDDSQLPKDRFSAERLKGVDSTLKIQPAELGDSAMYLCASSLPGIAQYFGPGTRLTVL.

This chain joins TRBV18 and TRBJ1-4, with D unresolved. The germline CDR1 and CDR2 sequences are KGHSH and LQKENI. V shed 2 bases and J shed 7 bases, with 5 bases lying between them. The CDR3 runs 12 residues. The CDR3 spells CASSPSSEKLFF. In DNA, the CDR3 is TGTGCCAGCTCACCATCTAGTGAAAAACTGTTTTTT.

This chain joins TRBV28 and TRBJ1-1; possibly TRBD1 for D (5 bases). V gave up 3 bases and J gave up 5 bases, with 7 bases separating them. The germline V gene encodes CDR1 MDHEN and CDR2 SYDVKM. The CDR3 is 12 amino acids. In DNA, the CDR3 is TGTGCCAGCAGTTTCCGGGGGACTGAAGCTTTCTTT. It encodes CASSFRGTEAFF.

This sequence joins TRBV2 and TRBJ2-3, with 11 bases matching TRBD2. The germline CDR1 and CDR2 sequences are SNHLY and FYNNEI. The CDR3 is made up of 17 amino acids. V shed 7 bases and J 0 bases; nucleotides not matched to a gene: 9. The CDR3 is CASNLWTSGSSTDTQYF. CDR3 DNA sequence: TGTGCCAGCAACCTCTGGACTAGCGGGTCTAGCACAGATACGCAGTATTTT.

This chain joins TRBV25-1 and TRBJ2-3; TRBD2 is a possible D gene (5 bases). Germline V lookup: CDR1 MGHDK, CDR2 SYGVNS. V lost 0 bases and J 7 bases, leaving 14 bases between the germline ends. This CDR3 is built from 15 residues. For the CDR3, the DNA is TGTGCCAGCAGTGAATATAGAGGAAACGGGAATACGCAGTATTTT. It translates to CASSEYRGNGNTQYF.

The gene calls are TRBV5-5 and TRBJ1-1; D is uncertain. The V gene's germline CDR1 is SGHKS and CDR2 YYEKEE (reference sequence). The CDR3 has 15 residues. The V end lost 5 bases, the J end lost 0 bases, and 14 bases lay between the germline ends. In nucleotides, the CDR3 is TGTGCCAGCAGGGGCAGACCTATTATGAACACTGAAGCTTTCTTT. As protein: CASRGRPIMNTEAFF.

The V and J genes are TRBV4-2 and TRBJ1-3, with D tentatively TRBD1 (5 bases). V was pared by 0 bases and J by 3 bases, with 9 bases between. Germline V gene sequence: CDR1 LGHNA, CDR2 YNFKEQ. The CDR3 is made up of 15 amino acids. The CDR3 DNA reads as TGTGCCAGCAGCCAAGATCGGAGGGGTGGAAACACCATATATTTT. It codes for CASSQDRRGGNTIYF.

The chain couples TRBV2 to TRBJ1-2, with 8 bases aligning to TRBD1. Germline lookup yields CDR1 SNHLY and CDR2 FYNNEI. CDR3 length: 14 residues. V gave up 3 bases and J gave up 4 bases; unmatched junction bases: 4. The CDR3 nucleotides read TGTGCCAGCAGTGAGGACAGGGATGGCTATGGCTACACCTTC. This sequence encodes CASSEDRDGYGYTF.

This sequence joins TRBV5-1 and TRBJ1-1, with D maybe TRBD1 (6 bases). Trimming left V 1 base short and J 0 bases short, with 13 bases between. Germline V gene data show CDR1 as SGHRS and CDR2 as YFSETQ. The CDR3 is 16 amino acids. CDR3: CASSLSPAGVNTEAFF. The CDR3 nucleotides are TGCGCCAGCAGCTTGTCTCCGGCAGGGGTGAACACTGAAGCTTTCTTT.

This rearrangement joins TRBV7-9 to TRBJ2-7, with a possible D match to TRBD2 (6 bases). V lost 5 bases, J lost 3 bases, and 11 bases lay in between. This CDR3 has 13 amino acids. In germline, CDR1 is SEHNR, CDR2 FQNEAQ (reference sequence). CDR3 amino acids: CASSTSTSYEQYF. The CDR3 DNA sequence: TGTGCCAGCAGCACCTCGACTAGCTACGAGCAGTACTTC.

The CDR3: CAISVGGGQGNTEAFF. CDR3 in DNA: TGTGCCATCAGCGTTGGCGGTGGGCAGGGGAACACTGAAGCTTTCTTT. This sequence joins TRBV10-3 and TRBJ1-1; a weak D match, TRBD1 (5 bases). Germline V gene data show CDR1 as ENHRY and CDR2 as SYGVKD. Trimming stripped 6 bases from V and 1 base from J, with 18 bases between. The CDR3 runs to 16 residues.

This sequence joins TRBV12-3 or TRBV12-4 and TRBJ2-1; D may be TRBD2 (5 bases). The V and J ends lost 8 bases and 7 bases respectively, with 15 bases between them. The CDR3 spans 13 residues. As DNA, the CDR3 is TGTGCCAGCGGGAGATTGGAGAGTAATGAGCAGTTCTTC. It yields the protein CASGRLESNEQFF.

Only a few counts were recorded for this clone. The sample has other DNA sequences that encode this CDR3 too. The rearrangement links TRBV7-3 to TRBJ2-2; TRBD2 matches 12 bases. The length of the CDR3 is 16 residues. The V segment lost 4 bases and the J segment 4 bases; nucleotides outside the gene matches: 4. CDR1 is SGHTA and CDR2 is FQGTGA in the germline V gene. CDR3 bases: TGTGCCAGCAGCTCGGGACTAGCGGGTGCCACCGGGGAGCTGTTTTTT. Amino acid sequence: CASSSGLAGATGELFF.

The chain uses TRBV3-1 (or the pseudogene TRBV3-2) and TRBJ1-2; D call uncertain. From germline, CDR1 is LGHDT and CDR2 YNNKEL (reference sequence). The ends were cut back, 4 bases at V and 0 bases at J, with 27 bases in the middle. The CDR3 is 20 amino acids. CDR3 sequence reads: CASSLGHAVYRIEANYGYTF. CDR3 DNA sequence: TGTGCCAGCAGCCTTGGGCACGCCGTATACAGAATTGAAGCTAACTATGGCTACACCTTC.

Only a few counts were recorded for this clone. CDR3 protein: CASSFLRTIYF. DNA of the CDR3: TGTGCCAGCAGTTTTCTGCGGACCATATATTTT. The J gene is TRBJ1-3, the V gene TRBV12-3 or TRBV12-4; unclear D gene. There are 11 residues in the CDR3. V lost 3 bases, J lost 10 bases, and 7 bases lay in between.

J is TRBJ2-1 and V is TRBV10-3; 10 bases are a match to TRBD2. CDR1 is ENHRY and CDR2 is SYGVKD in the germline V gene. The CDR3 runs to 15 residues. The J segment lost 3 bases and the V segment lost 8 bases, leaving 7 bases of the junction unmatched. In nucleotides, the CDR3 is TGTGCCATCCAGCGGGAGGGAAAGAACTACAATGAGCAGTTCTTC. Amino acids: CAIQREGKNYNEQFF.

This rearrangement joins TRBV3-1 (or the pseudogene TRBV3-2) to TRBJ1-3; weak D call: TRBD1 (5 bases). The CDR3 is 16 amino acids. The V gene's germline CDR1 is LGHDT and CDR2 YNNKEL (reference sequence). Trimming removed 3 bases at V and 5 bases at J, with 17 bases between. The CDR3 sequence: CASSHQVGAYRNTIYF. The DNA of the CDR3 is TGTGCCAGCAGCCACCAAGTTGGGGCGTATCGAAACACCATATATTTT.

Here the CDR3 reads CASSLTGTGWYEQYF. CDR3 in DNA: TGTGCCAGCAGTTTGACCGGGACAGGATGGTACGAGCAGTACTTC. The gene calls are TRBV27 and TRBJ2-7, with 8 bases aligning to TRBD1. Losses at the gene ends were 3 bases for V and 4 bases for J; bases not matched to a gene: 8. Per the germline V gene, CDR1 is MNHEY and CDR2 is SMNVEV (reference sequence). This CDR3 contains 15 residues.

The chain uses TRBV5-1 and TRBJ1-2, with D possibly TRBD1 on 5 matching bases. Trimming pared 0 bases from V and 1 base from J, leaving 10 bases between. This CDR3 contains 15 residues. CDR1 is SGHRS, CDR2 YFSETQ, per germline. The chain's CDR3 is CASSLGTTVNYGYTF. The DNA for the CDR3 is TGCGCCAGCAGCTTGGGCACGACAGTTAACTATGGCTACACCTTC.

The V and J genes are TRBV5-4 and TRBJ2-2; tentatively, D is TRBD2 (6 bases). The CDR3 is made up of 14 amino acids. Germline V gene sequence: CDR1 SGHNT, CDR2 YYREEE (reference sequence). Trimming pared 2 bases from V and 7 bases from J, leaving 12 bases between. The CDR3 coding sequence is TGTGCCAGCAGCTTCCGGGCCGGGGGCGGGGAGCTGTTTTTT. This encodes CASSFRAGGGELFF. Complete variable domain (other parts from reference TRBV5-4 and TRBJ2-2): ETGVTQSPTHLIKTRGQQVTLRCSSQSGHNTVSWYQQALGQGPQFIFQYYREEENGRGNFPPRFSGLQFPNYSSELNVNALELDDSALYLCASSFRAGGGELFFGEGSRLTVL.

The rearrangement links TRBV3-1 (or the pseudogene TRBV3-2) to TRBJ1-2, with D unresolved. Germline V gene data show CDR1 as LGHDT and CDR2 as YNNKEL (reference sequence). This CDR3 has 11 residues. Trimming cost V 0 bases and J 13 bases, with 9 bases left between them. CDR3 nucleotides: TGTGCCAGCAGCCAAGACAGGATCCTCACCTTC. As protein: CASSQDRILTF.

The V gene is TRBV28, the J gene TRBJ1-3, with D uncertain. From germline, CDR1 is MDHEN and CDR2 SYDVKM. The V and J ends lost 2 bases and 0 bases respectively, with 5 bases between them. CDR3 length: 14 amino acids. The CDR3 coding sequence is TGTGCCAGCAGTTTAGACTACTCTGGAAACACCATATATTTT. This codes for CASSLDYSGNTIYF.

This sequence joins TRBV7-9 and TRBJ2-1; 8 nucleotides line up with TRBD2. The V gene end was trimmed by 3 bases and the J gene end by 9 bases; junction bases not matched to a gene: 13. CDR3 length: 16 amino acids. Per the germline V gene, CDR1 is SEHNR and CDR2 is FQNEAQ (reference sequence). CDR3 sequence: CASSFHKPGGEGEQFF. CDR3 in DNA: TGTGCCAGCAGCTTTCACAAACCCGGGGGGGAGGGTGAGCAGTTCTTC.

This clone is a singleton in its sample. The chain recombines TRBV5-6 with TRBJ1-2, with D possibly being TRBD1 (6 bases). Per germline, CDR1 SGHDT and CDR2 YYEEEE. This CDR3 spans 14 amino acids. Trimming shortened V by 1 base and J by 5 bases, and 12 bases separated the two germline ends. The CDR3 coding sequence is TGTGCCAGCAGCTTGTTTTTAGGGGGTTATGGCTACACCTTC. This encodes CASSLFLGGYGYTF.

The rearrangement joins TRBV14 to TRBJ2-2; 7 bases line up with TRBD1. The CDR3 sequence is 13 residues long. The V gene's germline CDR1 is SGHDN and CDR2 FVKESK. Trimming removed 5 bases from V and 7 bases from J; junction bases left unmatched: 4. The CDR3 protein is CASSTRQGGELFF. DNA of the CDR3: TGTGCCAGCAGCACACGACAGGGCGGGGAGCTGTTTTTT.

The genes are TRBV5-4 and TRBJ2-5; TRBD2 agrees at 12 bases. Germline V gene sequence: CDR1 SGHNT, CDR2 YYREEE (reference sequence). The CDR3 totals 17 residues. V lost 3 bases to trimming and J lost 5 bases; unmatched junction nucleotides: 11. CDR3 DNA sequence: TGTGCCAGCAGCTCCGGACTAGCGGGGCCCCCGATGGAGACCCAGTACTTC. Its protein is CASSSGLAGPPMETQYF.